This T cell receptor (beta chain) appears in the sequencing data of a study of PD-1 blockade in classical Hodgkin lymphoma. Study-level background: On a schedule of every 2 weeks, patients received nivolumab 3 mg/kg intravenously.

Study-level results: Patients who initiated nivolumab within 1 year of ASCT were excluded.

Trimming cost V 4 bases and J 6 bases; bases outside gene matches: 7. Germline CDR1 MGHRA, CDR2 YSYEKL. This CDR3 contains 14 residues. Notes on this clone: What it binds is not known.

Sequenced by immunoSEQ multiplex PCR; TCRdb stores in-frame clones only, minus some. This sample yields some 17,000 clones, of which approximately 72% are seen a single time; around 2.3% belongs to the top ten. Specified time point: cycle 4 day 1 (C4D1), after 5 to 7 weeks of nivolumab. Brentuximab vedotin exposure varied among the patients, all of whom had relapsed after autologous stem cell transplantation. Purification of CD4+ T cells from thawed PBMCs was achieved by magnetic negative selection. The source material was CD4+ T cells from blood, sampled before the fourth cycle of nivolumab. The TCR was taken from a human donor with classical Hodgkin lymphoma. This chain connects TRBV4-1 to TRBJ2-3; 7 bases line up with TRBD2. The CDR3 is CASSLAGGTDTQYF. The CDR3, as DNA: TGCGCCAGCAGCCTCGCCGGGGGGACGGATACGCAGTATTTT.